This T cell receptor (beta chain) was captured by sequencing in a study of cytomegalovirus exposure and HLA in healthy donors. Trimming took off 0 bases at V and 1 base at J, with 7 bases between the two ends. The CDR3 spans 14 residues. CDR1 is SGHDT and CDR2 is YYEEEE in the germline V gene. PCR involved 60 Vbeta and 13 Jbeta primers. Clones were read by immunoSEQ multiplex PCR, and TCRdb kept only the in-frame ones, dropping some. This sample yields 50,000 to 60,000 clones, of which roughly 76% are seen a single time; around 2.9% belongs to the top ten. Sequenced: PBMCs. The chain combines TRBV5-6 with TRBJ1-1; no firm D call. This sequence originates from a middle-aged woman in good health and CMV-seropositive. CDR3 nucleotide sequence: TGTGCCAGCAGCTTGGTGAGAGAGAACACTGAAGCTTTCTTT. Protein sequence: CASSLVRENTEAFF.